This TCR beta chain was captured in a study of monozygotic twins with inflammatory bowel disease. The germline gives CDR1 SGHRS, CDR2 YFSETQ. The CDR3 totals 18 residues. TCRdb derives one entry per CDR3 protein from the 5' RACE reads, leaving out DNA. In all, the sample yields approximately 330,000 distinct CDR3 sequences. This rearrangement joins TRBV5-1 to TRBJ2-5; the D call from TCRdb, TRBD2, cannot be confirmed without DNA. This clonotype was obtained from a human donor with ulcerative colitis or Crohn's disease, or a healthy co-twin of an affected twin (not recorded which). Sequences were obtained from blood. The CDR3 reads CASSLSFPASGTVETQYF.